The T cell receptor (beta chain) under discussion was sequenced for a study of blood T cell repertoires in COVID-19. Study context: From T cells, B-cell-depleted T cells, or PBMCs came the material, which was cDNA or gDNA.

TCRdb keeps only in-frame clones here, not all; method: immunoSEQ multiplex PCR. The sample lists some 150,000 clones, 70% to 85% occurring once. With V trimmed by 1 base and J by 9 bases, 6 bases remained unmatched. The germline V gene has CDR1 KGHSH and CDR2 LQKENI. This CDR3 spans 15 amino acids. The receptor was isolated from an elderly woman in a cohort sampled during active or convalescent COVID-19. The chain recombines TRBV18 with TRBJ2-1; 10 bases line up with TRBD2. The source material was peripheral blood. This CDR3 reads CASSPRVAGGLEQFF. The CDR3 DNA follows: TGTGCCAGCTCACCACGTGTAGCGGGGGGACTTGAGCAGTTCTTC.